This TCR beta chain is from a study of radiation and T cells in renal cell carcinoma. Sequencing used immunoSEQ multiplex PCR; TCRdb keeps in-frame clones, though not all of them. Here the sample spans 65,000 to 80,000 clones, 65% to 90% being singletons. The time point is: blood 2 weeks post-SBRT. Treatment noted: 15 Gy SBRT to primary tumor, nephrectomy 4 weeks later. This clonotype originated in a woman aged 50 to 60 with renal cell carcinoma. The starting material was blood, obtained from a patient whose treatment included radiotherapy and nephrectomy.

DNA for the CDR3: TGTGCCAGCAGCTTGGAGACGGACACCACTTCCACAGATACGCAGTATTTT. Its protein product is CASSLETDTTSTDTQYF. This chain connects TRBV5-4 to TRBJ2-3; a possible D gene is TRBD1 (5 bases). The CDR3 is 17 residues long. Germline CDR1 reads SGHNT; CDR2 reads YYREEE (reference sequence). The V end lost 0 bases, the J end lost 2 bases, and 16 bases lay between the germline ends. The entire variable domain, with the rest obtained from reference TRBV5-4 and TRBJ2-3, is as follows: ETGVTQSPTHLIKTRGQQVTLRCSSQSGHNTVSWYQQALGQGPQFIFQYYREEENGRGNFPPRFSGLQFPNYSSELNVNALELDDSALYLCASSLETDTTSTDTQYFGPGTRLTVL.